The 32 T cell receptor beta chains given below trace back to one sample, sequenced in a study of identical twins. Via MiXCR, TCRdb re-called the 5' RACE reads, giving one row per CDR3 protein. The sample yields around 490,000 distinct CDR3 sequences, 15% seen once. The sample was also reused in another study, on yellow fever vaccine responses in identical twins.

Specimen: CD4+ T cells sorted from blood. The receptors originated from a woman aged 18-35 years in good health.

The chain has TRBV10-2 and TRBJ1-5; D is uncertain. The CDR3 has 13 amino acids. CDR1 is WSHSY, CDR2 SAAADI, per germline. Trimming took 6 bases from V and 5 from J, leaving 11 bases between them. CDR3 sequence reads: CASRVGYDQPQHF. CDR3 bases: TGCGCCAGCAGGGTGGGGTATGATCAGCCCCAGCATTTT.

The table lists this clonotype with many counts. The rearrangement links TRBV20-1 to TRBJ1-1; possibly TRBD1 for D (6 bases). From germline, CDR1 is DFQATT and CDR2 SNEGSKA (reference sequence). This CDR3 is built from 13 residues. With 5 bases removed from V and 4 bases from J, the gap between germline ends came to 14 bases. The CDR3 loop reads CSAWTASFTEAFF. DNA for the CDR3: TGCAGTGCTTGGACAGCCAGCTTCACTGAAGCTTTCTTT.

This clonotype appeared a few times. This rearrangement joins TRBV11-2 to TRBJ2-7; D remains ambiguous. Germline-derived CDR1 and CDR2 are SGHAT and FQNNGV. The CDR3 is made up of 15 amino acids. Trimming left V 5 bases short and J 3 bases short, with 17 bases between. The CDR3 protein is CASSKTDSPGYEQYF. The DNA for the CDR3 is TGTGCCAGCAGCAAAACAGATTCCCCCGGCTACGAGCAGTACTTC. Full variable domain (outside the CDR3, taken from reference TRBV11-2 and TRBJ2-7): EAGVAQSPRYKIIEKRQSVAFWCNPISGHATLYWYQQILGQGPKLLIQFQNNGVVDDSQLPKDRFSAERLKGVDSTLKIQPAKLEDSAVYLCASSKTDSPGYEQYFGPGTRLTVT.

V is TRBV5-6 and J is TRBJ1-2, with D perhaps matching TRBD1 (5 bases). Deletions cut 5 bases from V and 8 bases from J, with 16 bases between. Germline assignment: CDR1 SGHDT and CDR2 YYEEEE. The CDR3 is made up of 13 amino acids. The CDR3 here is CASRSARGVGYTF. CDR3 in DNA: TGTGCCAGCAGGTCAGCCCGGGGGGTAGGCTACACCTTC.

Note on this clonotype: One end of the junction does not line up with germline, which may come from a read error. The J gene is TRBJ2-1, the V gene TRBV12-3 or TRBV12-4, with 7 positions matching TRBD2. This CDR3 has 18 residues. The CDR3 region is CTSSGIGRASGYYNEQFF. CDR3 sequence (DNA): TGTACCAGCAGTGGAATAGGGCGGGCTAGCGGTTATTACAATGAGCAGTTCTTC.

This rearrangement joins TRBV4-1 to TRBJ1-1; D call uncertain. CDR3 length equals 14 residues. Germline V gene lookup returns CDR1 MGHRA and CDR2 YSYEKL. Trimming took off 2 bases at V and 0 bases at J, with 7 bases between the two ends. The CDR3 DNA reads TGCGCCAGCAGCCAACTCGGGGTGAACACTGAAGCTTTCTTT. It encodes CASSQLGVNTEAFF.

Written as DNA, the CDR3 is TGTGCCAGCAGCCATTCATCGGGGGAAGAGACCCAGTACTTC. It translates to CASSHSSGEETQYF. This chain connects TRBV3-1 to TRBJ2-5, with a possible D match to TRBD2 (6 bases). The CDR3 spans 14 residues. Germline V lookup: CDR1 LGHDT, CDR2 YNNKEL (reference sequence). With 3 bases removed from V and 3 bases from J, the gap between germline ends came to 11 bases.

The CDR3 nucleotides read TGTGCCAGCAGCCTCGCCGGGAGGGCCCTCAGGGGCGGGGAGCTGTTTTTT. Its protein product is CASSLAGRALRGGELFF. The chain couples TRBV7-8 to TRBJ2-2, with 8 bases matching TRBD2. CDR1 is SGHVS, CDR2 FQNEAQ, per germline. The CDR3 totals 17 residues. V shed 5 bases, J shed 7 bases, and the junction held 15 bases outside the gene matches.

This clonotype has more than one count but fewer than ten. The chain employs TRBV24-1 and TRBJ2-3, with 8 bases lining up with TRBD1. Looked up from germline, CDR1 is KGHDR and CDR2 is SFDVKD. This CDR3 is 17 amino acids long. J was trimmed by 2 bases and V by 4 bases; bases with no gene match: 10. CDR3 sequence reads: CATSDSPGTGDTDTQYF. The CDR3 DNA follows: TGTGCCACCAGTGACTCCCCCGGGACAGGCGACACAGATACGCAGTATTTT.

A few counts support this clonotype. The chain uses TRBV5-1 and TRBJ2-3, with 16 bases fitting TRBD2. Per the germline V gene, CDR1 is SGHRS and CDR2 is YFSETQ. V trimming: 2 bases; J trimming: 5 bases; junction bases outside the gene matches: 11. The CDR3 has 19 residues. CDR3 sequence: CASSFSGLAGGRGIDTQYF. CDR3 DNA: TGCGCCAGCAGCTTCTCGGGACTAGCGGGGGGGCGCGGAATAGATACGCAGTATTTT. Supplemented by reference TRBV5-1 and TRBJ2-3, the full variable domain reads KAGVTQTPRYLIKTRGQQVTLSCSPISGHRSVSWYQQTPGQGLQFLFEYFSETQRNKGNFPGRFSGRQFSNSRSEMNVSTLELGDSALYLCASSFSGLAGGRGIDTQYFGPGTRLTVL.

The table lists this clonotype with many counts. The V and J genes are TRBV3-1 and TRBJ1-5; D unresolved. V was trimmed by 2 bases and J by 3 bases, leaving 8 bases between them. From germline, CDR1 is LGHDT and CDR2 YNNKEL (reference sequence). This CDR3 has 14 residues. The CDR3 coding sequence is TGTGCCAGCAGCCAAATGGGATCCAATCAGCCCCAGCATTTT. Translated: CASSQMGSNQPQHF.

The chain joins TRBV7-2 to TRBJ2-7, with TRBD1 matching 7 bases. The CDR3 totals 15 residues. J lost 4 bases, V lost 0 bases, and 6 bases had no gene match. Germline V CDR1 and CDR2: SGHTA, FQGNSA. CDR3 amino acids: CASSLAGTELYEQYF. The CDR3 nucleotides are TGTGCCAGCAGCTTAGCCGGGACAGAACTATACGAGCAGTACTTC.

This clonotype was detected a few times. This chain links TRBV20-1 with TRBJ1-1; TRBD1 matches 10 bases. Germline V gene sequence: CDR1 DFQATT, CDR2 SNEGSKA (reference sequence). There are 14 residues in the CDR3. V lost 3 bases and J lost 5; bases outside the gene matches: 6. CDR3 amino acids: CSARGQGPQTEAFF. CDR3 coding DNA: TGCAGTGCTAGGGGACAGGGGCCACAAACTGAAGCTTTCTTT.

The chain has TRBV9 and TRBJ2-7; 8 bases are shared with TRBD1. Germline lookup yields CDR1 SGDLS and CDR2 YYNGEE. The ends lost 4 bases at V and 5 bases at J; junction bases unmatched: 11. CDR3 length: 15 residues. The CDR3 DNA is TGTGCCAGCAGCACCCTCGGACAGGGCACCCACGAGCAGTACTTC. This sequence encodes CASSTLGQGTHEQYF. The complete variable domain, with remaining parts taken from reference TRBV9 and TRBJ2-7, reads DSGVTQTPKHLITATGQRVTLRCSPRSGDLSVYWYQQSLDQGLQFLIQYYNGEERAKGNILERFSAQQFPDLHSELNLSSLELGDSALYFCASSTLGQGTHEQYFGPGTRLTVT.

This rearrangement joins TRBV4-1 to TRBJ2-2; no firm D call. CDR1 is MGHRA and CDR2 is YSYEKL in the germline V gene. The CDR3 length is 16 residues. V was clipped by 7 bases and J by 1 base, with 16 bases between them. DNA for the CDR3: TGCGCCAGCACTCCCACAGCAATAATGAACACCGGGGAGCTGTTTTTT. Translating gives CASTPTAIMNTGELFF.

The chain links TRBV29-1 to TRBJ2-5, with 8 nucleotides matching TRBD1. V was clipped by 3 bases and J by 3 bases; unmatched bases: 3. CDR1 SQVTM and CDR2 ANQGSEA come from the germline V gene. The CDR3 sequence is 13 residues long. CDR3 region: CSVDGTGEETQYF. In nucleotides, the CDR3 is TGCAGCGTTGACGGGACAGGAGAAGAGACCCAGTACTTC.

This clonotype was picked up a small number of times. The rearrangement joins TRBV3-1 to TRBJ2-3; D gene ambiguous. V lost 3 bases to trimming and J lost 8 bases, with 9 bases between them. Germline V lookup: CDR1 LGHDT, CDR2 YNNKEL (reference sequence). This CDR3 comprises 12 residues. CDR3 bases: TGTGCCAGCAGCCAGGGCTTCACTACGCAGTATTTT. This encodes CASSQGFTTQYF.

The rearrangement uses TRBV29-1 and TRBJ1-2; D may be TRBD1 (6 bases). The germline gives CDR1 SQVTM, CDR2 ANQGSEA. Trimming took off 5 bases at V and 5 bases at J, with 18 bases between the two ends. This CDR3 spans 14 amino acids. CDR3 sequence: CSVWGSGAKYGYTF. The CDR3 nucleotides read TGCAGCGTTTGGGGCTCGGGGGCCAAATATGGCTACACCTTC.

The chain carries TRBV18 and TRBJ2-5, with 13 positions matching TRBD2. The length of the CDR3 is 14 residues. Germline CDR1 and CDR2: KGHSH and LQKENI. The ends lost 8 bases at V and 1 base at J; junction bases unmatched: 1. The CDR3: CASGLAGAQETQYF. The CDR3 DNA is TGTGCCAGCGGACTAGCGGGGGCCCAAGAGACCCAGTACTTC.

V gene TRBV2 combines with J gene TRBJ2-2; tentative D call: TRBD2 (6 bases). This CDR3 comprises 18 residues. Deletions cut 1 base from V and 3 bases from J, with 18 bases between. Germline loops: CDR1 SNHLY, CDR2 FYNNEI. Written as DNA, the CDR3 is TGTGCCAGCAGTGAAGGGCAGGAGGGACGGGCACACACCGGGGAGCTGTTTTTT. It is translated as CASSEGQEGRAHTGELFF.

The genes are TRBV7-9 and TRBJ2-3; 8 nucleotides align to TRBD1. This CDR3 contains 15 residues. V was pared by 8 bases and J by 3 bases, with 10 bases of the junction left unmatched. Germline V gene data show CDR1 as SEHNR and CDR2 as FQNEAQ (reference sequence). The CDR3 bases are TGTGCCAGCGGGAGACAGGGGTTCGGGACAGATACGCAGTATTTT. It yields the protein CASGRQGFGTDTQYF.

In this sample, this clonotype turned up many times. The rearrangement uses TRBV5-1 and TRBJ1-2; 7 bases align to TRBD1. The CDR3 runs 13 residues. The J segment lost 3 bases and the V segment lost 4 bases, leaving 3 bases of the junction unmatched. Per germline, CDR1 SGHRS and CDR2 YFSETQ. The CDR3 coding sequence is TGCGCCAGCAGCCCGGGACAGTACTATGGCTACACCTTC. It is translated as CASSPGQYYGYTF.

This clonotype occurred a few times. V gene TRBV6-5 combines with J gene TRBJ2-3; D is uncertain. From germline, CDR1 is MNHEY and CDR2 SVGAGI. This CDR3 region has 14 residues. Deletions cut 4 bases from V and 5 bases from J, with 13 bases between. The CDR3, as DNA: TGTGCCAGCAGTTCCCAGCCGGTGTTAGATACGCAGTATTTT. Protein product: CASSSQPVLDTQYF.

The chain couples TRBV24-1 to TRBJ2-2; 8 bases are shared with TRBD2. The CDR3 length is 17 residues. J lost 4 bases, V lost 1 base, and 7 bases had no gene match. From germline, CDR1 is KGHDR and CDR2 SFDVKD. CDR3 sequence reads: CATSDFFGRGVTGELFF. The CDR3 nucleotides are TGTGCCACCAGTGATTTCTTCGGGAGGGGGGTCACCGGGGAGCTGTTTTTT.

This clonotype has a count of ten or more. V gene TRBV5-1 combines with J gene TRBJ1-1, with a weak D call TRBD1 (6 bases). V was pared by 2 bases and J by 10 bases, with 15 bases between. Germline V CDR1 and CDR2: SGHRS, YFSETQ. The CDR3 runs 13 residues. The CDR3 here is CASSLLQGGRAFF. The CDR3 DNA sequence: TGCGCCAGCAGCTTATTACAGGGTGGGAGAGCTTTCTTT.

The chain uses TRBV19 and TRBJ2-5; tentative D call: TRBD2 (5 bases). V lost 0 bases and J lost 4, with 12 bases in between. CDR3 size: 15 residues. In germline, CDR1 is LNHDA, CDR2 SQIVND (reference sequence). The CDR3 coding sequence is TGTGCCAGTAGTATAGAAGGCGGGTATGGAGAGACCCAGTACTTC. Translated, it gives CASSIEGGYGETQYF. Supplemented by reference TRBV19 and TRBJ2-5, the full variable domain reads DGGITQSPKYLFRKEGQNVTLSCEQNLNHDAMYWYRQDPGQGLRLIYYSQIVNDFQKGDIAEGYSVSREKKESFPLTVTSAQKNPTAFYLCASSIEGGYGETQYFGPGTRLLVL.

The CDR3 region is CASTKHSYEQYF. DNA of the CDR3: TGTGCCAGCACCAAACATAGCTACGAGCAGTACTTC. The V and J genes are TRBV12-3 or TRBV12-4 and TRBJ2-7; no firm D call. The CDR3 consists of 12 residues. Trimming took off 7 bases at V and 3 bases at J, with 10 bases between the two ends.

The chain uses TRBV3-1 and TRBJ2-1, with a tentative D call TRBD2 (5 bases). The V and J ends lost 2 bases and 0 bases respectively, with 11 bases between them. The CDR3 contains 16 residues. Per germline, CDR1 LGHDT and CDR2 YNNKEL (reference sequence). CDR3 protein: CASSQLATSSYNEQFF. DNA of the CDR3: TGTGCCAGCAGCCAATTAGCGACCAGCTCCTACAATGAGCAGTTCTTC.

The gene calls are TRBV3-1 and TRBJ1-6; TRBD1 is a possible D gene (5 bases). The CDR3 runs 14 residues. CDR1 is LGHDT, CDR2 YNNKEL, per germline (reference sequence). The V end lost 4 bases, the J end lost 11 bases, and 15 bases lay between the germline ends. Here the CDR3 reads CASSLRGVWPPLHF. CDR3 nucleotides: TGTGCCAGCAGCCTCCGGGGGGTTTGGCCACCCCTCCACTTT.

This clonotype was detected only a few times. The conserved phenylalanine or tryptophan is not found at the CDR3 terminus, so this likely reflects a read error. Because the CDR3's place on the DNA is in doubt, the DNA is left out and the CDR3 is given as listed by TCRdb. CDR3 region: CASSPIPA. The chain employs TRBV7-8 and TRBJ1-2. The CDR3 is 8 amino acids long, termini counted. Germline values: CDR1 SGHVS, CDR2 FQNEAQ.

This clonotype was found once. The genes are TRBV7-3 and TRBJ2-5, with TRBD2 identical over 9 bases. The length of the CDR3 is 14 residues. Germline CDR1 and CDR2: SGHTA and FQGTGA. V shed 5 bases and J 5 bases; nucleotides not matched to a gene: 6. The CDR3 bases are TGTGCCAGCAGCATTAGCGGGAGCAGCGAGACCCAGTACTTC. This codes for CASSISGSSETQYF.

This clonotype was picked up a small number of times. The chain recombines TRBV6-1 with TRBJ1-1; TRBD1 agrees at 8 bases. CDR3 length: 15 residues. Germline V CDR1 and CDR2: MNHNS, SASEGT. J gave up 3 bases and V 6 bases, and 9 bases lay outside the gene matches. CDR3 sequence (DNA): TGTGCCAGCAGCCAAACAGGGGGGGGCCACACTGAAGCTTTCTTT. Residues: CASSQTGGGHTEAFF.